The table lists the clone carrying this TCR beta chain with a few counts. This sample is drawn from a study of blood T cells in healthy people across ages. For the second PCR, which ran for 7 to 11 cycles, a sample-barcoded 5' primer and a J-beta primer mix were used. TCRdb independently ran MiXCR on the 5' RACE reads; one entry per CDR3 protein. The sample holds about 770,000 distinct CDR3 sequences; around 43% are singletons and the top ten take about a fifth. V was pared by 6 bases and J by 6 bases, with 9 bases of the junction left unmatched. This CDR3 has 15 residues. Germline loops: CDR1 MDHEN, CDR2 SYDVKM.

The sequenced sample consisted of blood. The chain employs TRBV28 and TRBJ2-1; 9 bases map to TRBD2. This TCR was sampled from a man aged 60 to 69 in good health. CDR3 nucleotides: TGTGCCAGCAGACTACTAGCGGGCAAAGGCAATGAGCAGTTCTTC. It specifies CASRLLAGKGNEQFF.